This T cell receptor (beta chain) stems from a study of blood T cell repertoires in COVID-19. CDR1 ENHRY and CDR2 SYGVKD come from the germline V gene. J was trimmed by 3 bases and V by 10 bases; bases with no gene match: 8. This CDR3 spans 14 amino acids. Clones were read by immunoSEQ multiplex PCR, and TCRdb kept only the in-frame ones, dropping some. This table holds fewer than 350,000 clones, approximately 89% found once. The material sequenced was peripheral blood. This TCR was sampled from a man aged 40-55 years with active or convalescent COVID-19. This chain links TRBV10-3 with TRBJ2-2; 7 nucleotides agree with TRBD1. CDR3 sequence: CASSTGSDTGELFF. The DNA of the CDR3 is TGTGCCAGCTCGACAGGGTCGGACACCGGGGAGCTGTTTTTT.